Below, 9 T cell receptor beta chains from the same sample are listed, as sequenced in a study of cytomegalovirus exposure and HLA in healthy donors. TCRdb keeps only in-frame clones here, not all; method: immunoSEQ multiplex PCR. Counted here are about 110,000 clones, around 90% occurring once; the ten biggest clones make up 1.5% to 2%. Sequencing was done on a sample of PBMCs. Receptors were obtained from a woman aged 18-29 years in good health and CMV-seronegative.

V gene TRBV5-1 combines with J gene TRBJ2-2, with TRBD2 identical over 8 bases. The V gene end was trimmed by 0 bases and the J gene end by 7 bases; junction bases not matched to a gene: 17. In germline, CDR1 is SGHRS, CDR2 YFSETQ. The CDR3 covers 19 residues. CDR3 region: CASSLVLSGAPPRGGELFF. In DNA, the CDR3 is TGCGCCAGCAGCTTGGTTCTTAGCGGGGCCCCACCCAGGGGCGGGGAGCTGTTTTTT.

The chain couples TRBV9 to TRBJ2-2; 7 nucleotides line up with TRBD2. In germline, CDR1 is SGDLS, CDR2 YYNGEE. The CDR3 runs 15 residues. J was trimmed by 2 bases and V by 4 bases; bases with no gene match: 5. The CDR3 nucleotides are TGTGCCAGCAGCACCCGGGACTACAACACCGGGGAGCTGTTTTTT. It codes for CASSTRDYNTGELFF.

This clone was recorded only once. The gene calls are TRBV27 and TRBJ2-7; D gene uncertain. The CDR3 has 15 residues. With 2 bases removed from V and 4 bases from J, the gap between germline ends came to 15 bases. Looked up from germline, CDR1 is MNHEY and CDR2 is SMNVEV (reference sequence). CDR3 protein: CASSLVRYRSYEQYF. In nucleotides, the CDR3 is TGTGCCAGCAGTTTAGTCAGGTACCGTTCATACGAGCAGTACTTC.

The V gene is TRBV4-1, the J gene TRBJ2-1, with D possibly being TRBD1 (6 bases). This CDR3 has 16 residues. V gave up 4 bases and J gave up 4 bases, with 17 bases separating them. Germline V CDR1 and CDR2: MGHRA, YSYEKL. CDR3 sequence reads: CASSRSSGANYNEQFF. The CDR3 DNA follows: TGCGCCAGCAGCCGCTCTTCAGGGGCCAATTACAATGAGCAGTTCTTC.

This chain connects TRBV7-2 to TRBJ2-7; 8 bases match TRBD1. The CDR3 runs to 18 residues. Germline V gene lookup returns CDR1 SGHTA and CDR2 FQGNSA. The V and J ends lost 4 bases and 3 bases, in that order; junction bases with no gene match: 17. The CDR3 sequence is CASSYLTQGAPRDYEQYF. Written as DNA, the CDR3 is TGTGCCAGCAGCTACCTGACCCAGGGGGCGCCACGGGACTACGAGCAGTACTTC. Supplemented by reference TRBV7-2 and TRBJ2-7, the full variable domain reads GAGVSQSPSNKVTEKGKDVELRCDPISGHTALYWYRQSLGQGLEFLIYFQGNSAPDKSGLPSDRFSAERTGGSVSTLTIQRTQQEDSAVYLCASSYLTQGAPRDYEQYFGPGTRLTVT.

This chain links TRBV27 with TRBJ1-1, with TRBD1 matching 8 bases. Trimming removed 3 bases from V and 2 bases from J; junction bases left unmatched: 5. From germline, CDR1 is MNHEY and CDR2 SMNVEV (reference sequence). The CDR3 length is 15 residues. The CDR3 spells CASSFRDRTNTEAFF. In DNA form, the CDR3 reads TGTGCCAGCAGTTTCCGGGACAGGACAAACACTGAAGCTTTCTTT.

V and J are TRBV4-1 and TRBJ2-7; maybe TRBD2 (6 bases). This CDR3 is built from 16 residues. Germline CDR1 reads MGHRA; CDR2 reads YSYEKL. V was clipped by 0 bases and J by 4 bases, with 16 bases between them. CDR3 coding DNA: TGCGCCAGCAGCCAAGATTTGGGACTCCGCGGGTACGAGCAGTACTTC. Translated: CASSQDLGLRGYEQYF.

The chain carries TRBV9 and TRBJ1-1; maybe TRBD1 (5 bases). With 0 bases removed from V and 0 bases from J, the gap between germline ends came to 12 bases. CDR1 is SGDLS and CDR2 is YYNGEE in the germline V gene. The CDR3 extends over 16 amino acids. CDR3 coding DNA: TGTGCCAGCAGCGTAGGCTGGGGGGGAATGAACACTGAAGCTTTCTTT. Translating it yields CASSVGWGGMNTEAFF.

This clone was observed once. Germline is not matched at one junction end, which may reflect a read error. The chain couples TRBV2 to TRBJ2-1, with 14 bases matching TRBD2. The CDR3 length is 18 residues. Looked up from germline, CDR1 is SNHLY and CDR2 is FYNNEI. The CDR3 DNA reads TGTGCCAGCAGTGATAACGGACTAGCGGGAGGCTCCAACAATGAGCAGTTCTTC. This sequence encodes CASSDNGLAGGSNNEQFF. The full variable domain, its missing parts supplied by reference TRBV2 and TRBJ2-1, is EPEVTQTPSHQVTQMGQEVILRCVPISNHLYFYWYRQILGQKVEFLVSFYNNEISEKSEIFDDQFSVERPDGSNFTLKIRSTKLEDSAMYFCASSDNGLAGGSNNEQFFGPGTRLTVL.